This T cell receptor (beta chain) was observed in a study of T-cell memory formation after mild COVID-19. This clonotype was counted only a few times. TCRdb recomputed calls from the 5' RACE reads with MiXCR, one row per CDR3 protein. The data contain fewer than 650,000 distinct CDR3 sequences, 20% to 25% of them singletons. The CDR3 totals 15 residues. Germline V gene sequence: CDR1 MNHEY, CDR2 SMNVEV (reference sequence). V lost 6 bases and J 1 base, leaving 15 bases between the germline ends. This sequence was found in an adult woman who had mild COVID-19 (a few samples of this study predate the infection). Cell type and time point are not known. The chain employs TRBV27 and TRBJ1-1; tentatively, D is TRBD1 (5 bases). The source material was PBMCs or a T cell subset sorted from them (not recorded which). CDR3 in DNA: TGTGCCAGCAGGGGGCCAGGTTTTTCGAACACTGAAGCTTTCTTT. It encodes CASRGPGFSNTEAFF.